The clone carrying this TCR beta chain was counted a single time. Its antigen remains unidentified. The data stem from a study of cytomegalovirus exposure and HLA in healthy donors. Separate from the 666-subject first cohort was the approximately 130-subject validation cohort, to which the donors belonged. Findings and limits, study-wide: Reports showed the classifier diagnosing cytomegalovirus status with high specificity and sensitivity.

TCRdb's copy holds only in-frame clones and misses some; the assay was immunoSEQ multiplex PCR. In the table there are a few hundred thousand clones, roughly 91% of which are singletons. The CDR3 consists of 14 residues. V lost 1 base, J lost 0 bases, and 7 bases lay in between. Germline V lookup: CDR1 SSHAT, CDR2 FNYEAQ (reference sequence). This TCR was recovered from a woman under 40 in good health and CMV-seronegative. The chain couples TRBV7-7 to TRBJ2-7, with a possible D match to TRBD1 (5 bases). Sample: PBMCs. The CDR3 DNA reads TGTGCCAGCAGCTTAGGACAGAGCTCCTACGAGCAGTACTTC. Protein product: CASSLGQSSYEQYF.